This T cell receptor beta chain was captured by sequencing in a study of cytomegalovirus exposure and HLA in healthy donors. Primers for the PCR totalled 60 Vbeta and 13 Jbeta. Generated by immunoSEQ multiplex PCR, the TCRdb table keeps only in-frame clones and is missing some. The sample gives 150,000 to 190,000 clones, about 85% of which show up once; roughly 2.4% is in the top ten. Study-level points and caveats: An assumption of roughly uniform sequencing depth across donors underlay the presence/absence analyses. Under in vitro conditions, a few CMV-associated chains were confirmed as specific for CMV antigens. Association of a missense DCLRE1C variant with TCR beta V- and J-gene trimming was reported in a later analysis. Certain sequence variants were highly shared and formed a cluster, and this cluster was likely a sequencing artifact.

Losses at the gene ends were 3 bases for V and 3 bases for J; bases not matched to a gene: 11. Germline CDR1 and CDR2: MGHRA and YSYEKL. The CDR3 runs 16 residues. As for this clone: Its antigen is unidentified.

This TCR derives from a woman aged 18 to 35 in good health and CMV-seronegative. This chain links TRBV4-1 with TRBJ2-7; TRBD1 matches at 7 bases. The sequencing input was PBMCs. In DNA, the CDR3 is TGCGCCAGCAGCCACCTTCAGGGGACAGCTATCTACGAGCAGTACTTC. This encodes CASSHLQGTAIYEQYF.